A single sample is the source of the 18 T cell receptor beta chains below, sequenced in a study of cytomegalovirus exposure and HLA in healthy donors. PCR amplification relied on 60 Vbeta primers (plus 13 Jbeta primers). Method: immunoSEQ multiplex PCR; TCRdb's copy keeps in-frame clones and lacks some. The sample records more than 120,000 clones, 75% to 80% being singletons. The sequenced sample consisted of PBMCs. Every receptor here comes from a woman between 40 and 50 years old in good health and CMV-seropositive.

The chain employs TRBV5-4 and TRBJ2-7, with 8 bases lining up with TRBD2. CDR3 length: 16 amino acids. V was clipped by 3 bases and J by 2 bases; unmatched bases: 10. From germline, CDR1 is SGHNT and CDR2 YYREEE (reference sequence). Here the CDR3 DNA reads TGTGCCAGCAGCTCCCACCCTCAAGCGGGAGCCTACGAGCAGTACTTC. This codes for CASSSHPQAGAYEQYF.

CDR3 DNA sequence: TGTGCCAGTTCTAGCGGGAGCTCCTACAATGAGCAGTTCTTC. The encoded protein is CASSSGSSYNEQFF. V and J are TRBV19 and TRBJ2-1; 10 bases agree with TRBD2. CDR1 and CDR2 from the germline V gene are LNHDA and SQIVND (reference sequence). V lost 8 bases, J lost 0 bases, and 1 base stayed unmatched. This CDR3 region has 14 residues.

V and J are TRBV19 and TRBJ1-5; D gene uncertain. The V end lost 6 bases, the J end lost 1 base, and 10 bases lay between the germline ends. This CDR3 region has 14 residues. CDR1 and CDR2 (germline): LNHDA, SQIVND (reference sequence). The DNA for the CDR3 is TGTGCCAGTAGCCGGGGATGGAGCAATCAGCCCCAGCATTTT. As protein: CASSRGWSNQPQHF.

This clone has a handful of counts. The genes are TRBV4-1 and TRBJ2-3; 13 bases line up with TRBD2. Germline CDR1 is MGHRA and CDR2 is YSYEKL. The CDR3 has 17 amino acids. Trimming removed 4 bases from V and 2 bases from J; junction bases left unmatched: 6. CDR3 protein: CASSLGGTSGNTDTQYF. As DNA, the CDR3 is TGCGCCAGCAGCCTGGGGGGGACTAGCGGGAACACAGATACGCAGTATTTT.

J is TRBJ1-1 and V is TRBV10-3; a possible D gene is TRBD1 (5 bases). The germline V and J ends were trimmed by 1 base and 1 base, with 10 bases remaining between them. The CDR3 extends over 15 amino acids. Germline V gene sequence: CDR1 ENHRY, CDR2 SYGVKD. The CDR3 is CAISEFRTSNTEAFF. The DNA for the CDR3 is TGTGCCATCAGTGAGTTTAGGACATCGAACACTGAAGCTTTCTTT.

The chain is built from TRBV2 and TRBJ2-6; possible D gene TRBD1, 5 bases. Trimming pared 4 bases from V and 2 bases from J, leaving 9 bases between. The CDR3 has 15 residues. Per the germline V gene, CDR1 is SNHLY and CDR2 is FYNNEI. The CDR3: CASSGADTGANVLTF. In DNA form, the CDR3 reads TGTGCCAGCAGTGGGGCGGACACTGGGGCCAACGTCCTGACTTTC.

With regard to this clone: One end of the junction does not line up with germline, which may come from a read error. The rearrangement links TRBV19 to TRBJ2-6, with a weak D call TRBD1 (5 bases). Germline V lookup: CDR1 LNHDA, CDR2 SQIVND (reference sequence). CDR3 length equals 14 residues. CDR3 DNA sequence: TGTGCCAGTAGTTTCCATTCTGGGGCCAACGTCCCGACTTTC. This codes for CASSFHSGANVPTF. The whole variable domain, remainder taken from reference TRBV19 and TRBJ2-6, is DGGITQSPKYLFRKEGQNVTLSCEQNLNHDAMYWYRQDPGQGLRLIYYSQIVNDFQKGDIAEGYSVSREKKESFPLTVTSAQKNPTAFYLCASSFHSGANVPTFGAGSRLTVL.

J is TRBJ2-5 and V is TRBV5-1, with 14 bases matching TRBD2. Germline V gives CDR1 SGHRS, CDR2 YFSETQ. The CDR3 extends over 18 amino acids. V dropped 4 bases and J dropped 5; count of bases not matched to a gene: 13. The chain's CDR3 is CASSKRLAGGPVGETQYF. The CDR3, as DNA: TGCGCCAGCAGCAAAAGACTAGCGGGAGGGCCAGTCGGCGAGACCCAGTACTTC. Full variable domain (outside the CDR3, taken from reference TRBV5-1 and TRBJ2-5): KAGVTQTPRYLIKTRGQQVTLSCSPISGHRSVSWYQQTPGQGLQFLFEYFSETQRNKGNFPGRFSGRQFSNSRSEMNVSTLELGDSALYLCASSKRLAGGPVGETQYFGPGTRLLVL.

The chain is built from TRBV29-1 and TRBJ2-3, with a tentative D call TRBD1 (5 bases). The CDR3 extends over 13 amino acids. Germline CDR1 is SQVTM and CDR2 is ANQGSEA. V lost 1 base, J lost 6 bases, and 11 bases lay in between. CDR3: CSVEGQGEDTQYF. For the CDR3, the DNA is TGCAGCGTTGAAGGGCAGGGCGAGGATACGCAGTATTTT.

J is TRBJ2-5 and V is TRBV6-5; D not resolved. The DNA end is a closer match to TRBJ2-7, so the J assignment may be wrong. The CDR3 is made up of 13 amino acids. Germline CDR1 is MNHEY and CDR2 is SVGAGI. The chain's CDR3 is CASSLAGSYEQYF. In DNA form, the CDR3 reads TGTGCCAGCAGTTTGGCAGGTTCCTACGAGCAGTACTTC.

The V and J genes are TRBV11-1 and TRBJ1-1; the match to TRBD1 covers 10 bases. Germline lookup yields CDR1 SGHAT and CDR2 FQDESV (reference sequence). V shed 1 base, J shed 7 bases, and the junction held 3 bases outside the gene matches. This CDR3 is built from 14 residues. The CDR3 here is CASSLETGGIEAFF. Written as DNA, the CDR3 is TGTGCCAGCAGCTTAGAGACAGGGGGCATTGAAGCTTTCTTT.

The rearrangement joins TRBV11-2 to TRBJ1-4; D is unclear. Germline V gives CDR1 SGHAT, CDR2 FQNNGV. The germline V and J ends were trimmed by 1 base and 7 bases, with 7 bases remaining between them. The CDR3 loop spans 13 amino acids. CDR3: CASSLAGSEKLFF. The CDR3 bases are TGTGCCAGCAGCTTAGCGGGTTCTGAAAAACTGTTTTTT.

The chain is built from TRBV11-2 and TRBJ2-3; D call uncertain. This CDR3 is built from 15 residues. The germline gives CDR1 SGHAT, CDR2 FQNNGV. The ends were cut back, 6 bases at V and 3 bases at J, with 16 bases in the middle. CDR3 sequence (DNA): TGTGCCAGCAGTTTTGACTCCCCCTGGACAGATACGCAGTATTTT. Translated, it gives CASSFDSPWTDTQYF.

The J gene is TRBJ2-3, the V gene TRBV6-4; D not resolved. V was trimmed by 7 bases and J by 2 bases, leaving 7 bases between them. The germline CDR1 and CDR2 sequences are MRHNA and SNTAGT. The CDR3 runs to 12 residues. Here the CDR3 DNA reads TGTGCCAGCAATCTTTCCACAGATACGCAGTATTTT. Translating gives CASNLSTDTQYF.

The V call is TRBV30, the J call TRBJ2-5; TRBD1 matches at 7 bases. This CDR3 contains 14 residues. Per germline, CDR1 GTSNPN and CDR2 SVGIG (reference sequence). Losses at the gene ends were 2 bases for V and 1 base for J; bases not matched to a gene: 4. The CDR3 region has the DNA TGTGCCTGGAGTTCGGACAGGTCCCAAGAGACCCAGTACTTC. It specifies CAWSSDRSQETQYF.

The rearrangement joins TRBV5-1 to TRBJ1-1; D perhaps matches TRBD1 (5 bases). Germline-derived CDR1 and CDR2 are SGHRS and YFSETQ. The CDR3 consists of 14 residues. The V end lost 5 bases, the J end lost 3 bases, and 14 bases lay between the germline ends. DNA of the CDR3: TGCGCCAGCAGTCGGGGGGATGGGGACACTGAAGCTTTCTTT. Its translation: CASSRGDGDTEAFF.

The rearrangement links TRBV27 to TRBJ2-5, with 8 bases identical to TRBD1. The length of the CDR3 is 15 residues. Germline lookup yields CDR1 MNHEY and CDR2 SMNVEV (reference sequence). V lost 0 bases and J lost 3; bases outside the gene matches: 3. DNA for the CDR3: TGTGCCAGCAGTTTATCGACAGGGGTGAAAGAGACCCAGTACTTC. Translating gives CASSLSTGVKETQYF.

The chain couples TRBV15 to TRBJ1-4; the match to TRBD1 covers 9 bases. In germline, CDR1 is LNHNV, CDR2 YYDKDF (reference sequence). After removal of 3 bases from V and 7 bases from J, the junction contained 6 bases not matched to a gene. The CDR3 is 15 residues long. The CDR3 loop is CATSRGTGGGEKLFF. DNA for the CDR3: TGTGCCACCAGCAGGGGCACAGGGGGCGGTGAAAAACTGTTTTTT.